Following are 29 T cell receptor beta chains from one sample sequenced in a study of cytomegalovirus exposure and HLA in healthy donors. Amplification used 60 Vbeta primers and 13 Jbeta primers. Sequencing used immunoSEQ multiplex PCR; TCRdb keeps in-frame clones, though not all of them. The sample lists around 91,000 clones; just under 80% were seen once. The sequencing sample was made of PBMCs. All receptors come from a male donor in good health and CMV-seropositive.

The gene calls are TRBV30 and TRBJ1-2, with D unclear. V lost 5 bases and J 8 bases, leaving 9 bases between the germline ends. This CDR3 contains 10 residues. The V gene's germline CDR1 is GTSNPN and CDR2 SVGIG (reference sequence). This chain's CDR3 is CAWRTLGYTF. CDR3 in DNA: TGTGCCTGGCGCACTCTAGGCTACACCTTC.

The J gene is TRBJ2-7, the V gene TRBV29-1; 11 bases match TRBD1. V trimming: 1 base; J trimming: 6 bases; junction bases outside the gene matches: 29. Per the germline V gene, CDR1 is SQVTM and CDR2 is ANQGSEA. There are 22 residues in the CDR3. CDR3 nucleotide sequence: TGCAGCGTTGAAGCCAGGACAGGGGGCGTGTGTCCACCTCCACACTATTACGCCGAGCAGTACTTC. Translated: CSVEARTGGVCPPPHYYAEQYF.

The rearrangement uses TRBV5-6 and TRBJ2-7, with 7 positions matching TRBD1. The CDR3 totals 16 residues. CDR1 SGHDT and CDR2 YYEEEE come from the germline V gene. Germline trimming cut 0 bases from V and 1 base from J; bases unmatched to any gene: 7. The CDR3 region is CASSLALTGPSYEQYF. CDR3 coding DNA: TGTGCCAGCAGCTTGGCCTTGACAGGGCCGTCCTACGAGCAGTACTTC.

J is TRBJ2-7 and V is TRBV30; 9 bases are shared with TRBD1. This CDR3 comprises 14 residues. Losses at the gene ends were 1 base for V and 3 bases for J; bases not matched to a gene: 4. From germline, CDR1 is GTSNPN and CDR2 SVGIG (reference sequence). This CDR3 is CAWSEGGQGYEQYF. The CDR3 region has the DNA TGTGCCTGGAGTGAGGGGGGACAGGGCTACGAGCAGTACTTC.

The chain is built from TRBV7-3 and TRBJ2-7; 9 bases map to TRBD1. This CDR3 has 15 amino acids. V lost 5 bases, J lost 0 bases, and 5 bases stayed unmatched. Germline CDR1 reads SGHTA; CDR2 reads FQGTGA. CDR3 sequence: CASSKDRGLSYEQYF. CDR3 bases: TGTGCCAGCAGCAAGGACAGGGGCCTCTCCTACGAGCAGTACTTC.

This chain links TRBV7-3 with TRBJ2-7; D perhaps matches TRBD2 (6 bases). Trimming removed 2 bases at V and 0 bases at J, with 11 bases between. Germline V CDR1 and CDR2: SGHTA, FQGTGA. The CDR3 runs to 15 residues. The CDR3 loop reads CASSLLPGASYEQYF. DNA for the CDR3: TGTGCCAGCAGCTTACTTCCGGGAGCCTCCTACGAGCAGTACTTC. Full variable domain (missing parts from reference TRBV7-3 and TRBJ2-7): GAGVSQTPSNKVTEKGKYVELRCDPISGHTALYWYRQSLGQGPEFLIYFQGTGAADDSGLPNDRFFAVRPEGSVSTLKIQRTERGDSAVYLCASSLLPGASYEQYFGPGTRLTVT.

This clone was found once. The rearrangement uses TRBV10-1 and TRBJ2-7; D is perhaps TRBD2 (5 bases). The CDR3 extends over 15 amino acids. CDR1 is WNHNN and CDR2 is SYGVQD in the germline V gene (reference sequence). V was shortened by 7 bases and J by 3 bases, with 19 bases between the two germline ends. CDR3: CASNEGPFALYEQYF. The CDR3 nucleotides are TGCGCCAGCAACGAGGGCCCCTTTGCCCTCTACGAGCAGTACTTC.

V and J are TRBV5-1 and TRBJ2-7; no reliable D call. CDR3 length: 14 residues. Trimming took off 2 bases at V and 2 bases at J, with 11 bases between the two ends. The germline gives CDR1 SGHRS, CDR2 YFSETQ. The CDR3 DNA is TGCGCCAGCAGCTTCGAGCACAGACCCTACGAGCAGTACTTC. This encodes CASSFEHRPYEQYF.

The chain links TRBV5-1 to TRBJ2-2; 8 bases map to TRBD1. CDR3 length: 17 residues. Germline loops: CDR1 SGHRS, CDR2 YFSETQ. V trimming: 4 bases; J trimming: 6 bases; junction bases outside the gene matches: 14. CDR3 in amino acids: CASSPKAGGAVAGELFF. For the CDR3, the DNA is TGCGCCAGCAGCCCCAAGGCAGGGGGCGCAGTTGCCGGGGAGCTGTTTTTT. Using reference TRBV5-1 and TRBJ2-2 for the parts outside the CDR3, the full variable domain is KAGVTQTPRYLIKTRGQQVTLSCSPISGHRSVSWYQQTPGQGLQFLFEYFSETQRNKGNFPGRFSGRQFSNSRSEMNVSTLELGDSALYLCASSPKAGGAVAGELFFGEGSRLTVL.

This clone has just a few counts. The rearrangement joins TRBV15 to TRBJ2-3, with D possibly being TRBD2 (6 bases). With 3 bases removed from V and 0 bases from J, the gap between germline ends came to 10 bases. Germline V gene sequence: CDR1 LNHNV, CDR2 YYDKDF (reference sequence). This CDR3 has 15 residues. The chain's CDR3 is CATSRWDLSTDTQYF. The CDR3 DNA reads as TGTGCCACCAGCAGGTGGGACTTGAGCACAGATACGCAGTATTTT.

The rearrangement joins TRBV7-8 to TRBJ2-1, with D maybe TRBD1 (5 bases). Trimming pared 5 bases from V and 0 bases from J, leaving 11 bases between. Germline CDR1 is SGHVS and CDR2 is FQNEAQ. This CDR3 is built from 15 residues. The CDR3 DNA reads TGTGCCAGCAGCCCTGTACAGGACTCCTACAATGAGCAGTTCTTC. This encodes CASSPVQDSYNEQFF. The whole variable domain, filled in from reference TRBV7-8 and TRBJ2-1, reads GAGVSQSPRYKVAKRGQDVALRCDPISGHVSLFWYQQALGQGPEFLTYFQNEAQLDKSGLPSDRFFAERPEGSVSTLKIQRTQQEDSAVYLCASSPVQDSYNEQFFGPGTRLTVL.

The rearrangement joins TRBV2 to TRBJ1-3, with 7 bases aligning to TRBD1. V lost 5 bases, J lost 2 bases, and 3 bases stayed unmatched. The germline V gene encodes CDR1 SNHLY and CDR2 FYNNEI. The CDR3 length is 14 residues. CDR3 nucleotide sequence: TGTGCCAGCAGTATCACAGGGGCTGGAAACACCATATATTTT. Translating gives CASSITGAGNTIYF.

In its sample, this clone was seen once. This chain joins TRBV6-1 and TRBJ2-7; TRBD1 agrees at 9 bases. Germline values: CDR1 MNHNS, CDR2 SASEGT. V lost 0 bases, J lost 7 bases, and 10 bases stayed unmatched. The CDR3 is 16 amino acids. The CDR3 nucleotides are TGTGCCAGCAGTGAAGCGTCGGATTACAGGGGGCGGGAGCAGTACTTC. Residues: CASSEASDYRGREQYF.

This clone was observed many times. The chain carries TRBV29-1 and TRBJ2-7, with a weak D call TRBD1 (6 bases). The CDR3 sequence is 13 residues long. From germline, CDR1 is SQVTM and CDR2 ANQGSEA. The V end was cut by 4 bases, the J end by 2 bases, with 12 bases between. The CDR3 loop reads CSVVNREPYEQYF. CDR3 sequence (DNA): TGCAGCGTTGTTAACAGGGAACCCTACGAGCAGTACTTC.

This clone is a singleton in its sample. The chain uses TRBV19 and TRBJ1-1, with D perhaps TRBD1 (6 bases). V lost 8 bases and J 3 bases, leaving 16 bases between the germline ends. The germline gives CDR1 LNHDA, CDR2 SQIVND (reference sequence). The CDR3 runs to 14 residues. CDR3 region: CASWTGGPYTEAFF. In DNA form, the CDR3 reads TGTGCCAGTTGGACCGGGGGGCCCTACACTGAAGCTTTCTTT.

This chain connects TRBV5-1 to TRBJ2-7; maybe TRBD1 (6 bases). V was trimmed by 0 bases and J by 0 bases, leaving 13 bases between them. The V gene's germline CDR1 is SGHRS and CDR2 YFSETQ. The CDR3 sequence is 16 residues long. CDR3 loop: CASSLASGVGSYEQYF. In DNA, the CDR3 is TGCGCCAGCAGCTTGGCCTCAGGGGTGGGCTCCTACGAGCAGTACTTC. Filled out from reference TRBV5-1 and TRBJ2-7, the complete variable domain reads KAGVTQTPRYLIKTRGQQVTLSCSPISGHRSVSWYQQTPGQGLQFLFEYFSETQRNKGNFPGRFSGRQFSNSRSEMNVSTLELGDSALYLCASSLASGVGSYEQYFGPGTRLTVT.

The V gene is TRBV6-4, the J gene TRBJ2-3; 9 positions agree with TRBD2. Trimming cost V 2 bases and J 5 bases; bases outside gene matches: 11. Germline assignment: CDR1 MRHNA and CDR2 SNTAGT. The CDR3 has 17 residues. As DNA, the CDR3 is TGTGCCAGCAGTGACAGTAGCGGGAGCCCTCTCCGAGATACGCAGTATTTT. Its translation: CASSDSSGSPLRDTQYF.

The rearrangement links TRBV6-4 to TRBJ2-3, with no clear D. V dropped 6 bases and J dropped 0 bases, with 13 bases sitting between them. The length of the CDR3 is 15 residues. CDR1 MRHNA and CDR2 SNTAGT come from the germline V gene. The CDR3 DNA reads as TGTGCCAGCAGCGATGGCCCAGTTAGCACAGATACGCAGTATTTT. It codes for CASSDGPVSTDTQYF.

The CDR3 here is CASSSAGISYNSPLHF. CDR3 coding DNA: TGTGCCAGCAGTAGTGCGGGCATCTCCTATAATTCACCCCTCCACTTT. The V call is TRBV2, the J call TRBJ1-6; D uncertain. The CDR3 is made up of 16 amino acids. V gave up 5 bases and J gave up 0 bases, with 11 bases separating them. Germline V CDR1 and CDR2: SNHLY, FYNNEI.

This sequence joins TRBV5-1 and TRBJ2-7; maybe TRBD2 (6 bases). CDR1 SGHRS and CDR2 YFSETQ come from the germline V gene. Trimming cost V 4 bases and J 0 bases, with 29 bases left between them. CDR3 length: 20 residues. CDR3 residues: CASSPIRGSISPAPSYEQYF. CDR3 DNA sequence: TGCGCCAGCAGCCCAATCCGGGGGAGCATTTCCCCTGCGCCCTCCTACGAGCAGTACTTC.

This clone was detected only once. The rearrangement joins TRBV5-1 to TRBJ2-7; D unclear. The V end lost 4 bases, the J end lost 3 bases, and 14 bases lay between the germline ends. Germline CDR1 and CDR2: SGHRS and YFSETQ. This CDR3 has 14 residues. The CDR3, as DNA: TGCGCCAGCAGCGTCCTCGGTCGCCGCTACGAGCAGTACTTC. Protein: CASSVLGRRYEQYF. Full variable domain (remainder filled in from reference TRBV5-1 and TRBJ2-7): KAGVTQTPRYLIKTRGQQVTLSCSPISGHRSVSWYQQTPGQGLQFLFEYFSETQRNKGNFPGRFSGRQFSNSRSEMNVSTLELGDSALYLCASSVLGRRYEQYFGPGTRLTVT.

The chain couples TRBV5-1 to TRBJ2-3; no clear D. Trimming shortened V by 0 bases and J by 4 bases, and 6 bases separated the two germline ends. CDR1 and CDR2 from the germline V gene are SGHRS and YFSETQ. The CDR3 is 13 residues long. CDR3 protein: CASSLAPSDTQYF. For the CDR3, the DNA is TGCGCCAGCAGCTTGGCCCCTTCAGATACGCAGTATTTT.

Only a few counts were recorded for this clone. The CDR3 loop reads CASSSGQHTEAFF. Here the CDR3 DNA reads TGTGCCAGCAGCTCAGGACAGCACACTGAAGCTTTCTTT. The chain combines TRBV7-9 with TRBJ1-1; D perhaps matches TRBD1 (6 bases). V was trimmed by 4 bases and J by 3 bases, leaving 9 bases between them. The CDR3 loop spans 13 amino acids. CDR1 is SEHNR and CDR2 is FQNEAQ in the germline V gene (reference sequence).

The CDR3 DNA is TGTGCCAGCAGTGAAAATAGACCAGGAAGAGATACGCAGTATTTT. Translating gives CASSENRPGRDTQYF. The chain recombines TRBV6-1 with TRBJ2-3; D gene ambiguous. CDR3 size: 15 residues. Germline V lookup: CDR1 MNHNS, CDR2 SASEGT. Trimming stripped 2 bases from V and 5 bases from J, with 14 bases between.

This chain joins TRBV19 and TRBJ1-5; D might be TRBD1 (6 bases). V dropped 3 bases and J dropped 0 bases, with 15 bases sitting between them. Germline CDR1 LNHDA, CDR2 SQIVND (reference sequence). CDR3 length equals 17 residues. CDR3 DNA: TGTGCCAGTAGTATCCGACAGGTCAAGAATAGCAATCAGCCCCAGCATTTT. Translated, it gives CASSIRQVKNSNQPQHF.

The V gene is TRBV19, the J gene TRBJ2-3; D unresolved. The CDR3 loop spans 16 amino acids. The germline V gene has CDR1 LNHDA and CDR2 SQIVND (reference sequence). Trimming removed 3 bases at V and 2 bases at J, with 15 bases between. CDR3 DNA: TGTGCCAGTAGTATCCTCTTTTTTACATCCACAGATACGCAGTATTTT. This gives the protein CASSILFFTSTDTQYF. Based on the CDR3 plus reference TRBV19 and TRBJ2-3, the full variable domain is DGGITQSPKYLFRKEGQNVTLSCEQNLNHDAMYWYRQDPGQGLRLIYYSQIVNDFQKGDIAEGYSVSREKKESFPLTVTSAQKNPTAFYLCASSILFFTSTDTQYFGPGTRLTVL.

This chain's CDR3 is CASSEMGLSTDTQYF. DNA of the CDR3: TGCGCCAGCAGTGAGATGGGACTCAGCACAGATACGCAGTATTTT. The chain recombines TRBV10-2 with TRBJ2-3; possibly TRBD2 for D (6 bases). The length of the CDR3 is 15 residues. Germline V gene data show CDR1 as WSHSY and CDR2 as SAAADI. The ends were cut back, 2 bases at V and 0 bases at J, with 9 bases in the middle.

CDR3 DNA: TGTGCCAGTAGTATCGCGCTAGCGGGGATATCACATACGCAGTATTTT. Its protein product is CASSIALAGISHTQYF. V gene TRBV19 combines with J gene TRBJ2-3; 9 nucleotides align to TRBD2. In germline, CDR1 is LNHDA, CDR2 SQIVND (reference sequence). The CDR3 length is 16 residues. V shed 3 bases, J shed 7 bases, and the junction held 11 bases outside the gene matches.

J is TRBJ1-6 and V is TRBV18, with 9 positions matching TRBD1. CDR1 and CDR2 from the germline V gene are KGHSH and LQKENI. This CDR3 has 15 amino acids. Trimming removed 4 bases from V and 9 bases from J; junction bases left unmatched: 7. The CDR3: CASSQSGQGSSPLHF. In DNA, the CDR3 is TGTGCCAGCTCACAGTCGGGACAGGGATCTTCACCCCTCCACTTT. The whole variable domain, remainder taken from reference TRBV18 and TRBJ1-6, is NAGVMQNPRHLVRRRGQEARLRCSPMKGHSHVYWYRQLPEEGLKFMVYLQKENIIDESGMPKERFSAEFPKEGPSILRIQQVVRGDSAAYFCASSQSGQGSSPLHFGNGTRLTVT.